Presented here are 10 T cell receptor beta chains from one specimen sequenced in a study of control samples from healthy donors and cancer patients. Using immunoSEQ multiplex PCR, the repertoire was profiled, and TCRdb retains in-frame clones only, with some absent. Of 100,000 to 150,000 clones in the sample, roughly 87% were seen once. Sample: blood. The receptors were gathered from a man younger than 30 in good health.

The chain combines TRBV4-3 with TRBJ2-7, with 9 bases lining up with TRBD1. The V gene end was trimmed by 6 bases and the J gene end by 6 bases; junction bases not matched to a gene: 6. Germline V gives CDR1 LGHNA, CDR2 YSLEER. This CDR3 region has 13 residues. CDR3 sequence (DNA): TGCGCCAGCAGTCGGGACAGGGAGGGCGAGCAGTACTTC. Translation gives CASSRDREGEQYF.

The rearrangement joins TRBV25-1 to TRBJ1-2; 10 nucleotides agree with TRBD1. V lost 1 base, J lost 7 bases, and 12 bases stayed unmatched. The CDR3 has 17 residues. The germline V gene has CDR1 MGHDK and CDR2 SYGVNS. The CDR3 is CASSESGTGDIPPGYTF. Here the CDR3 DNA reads TGTGCCAGCAGTGAATCCGGGACAGGGGACATTCCCCCTGGCTACACCTTC.

The CDR3: CASSLTGWGLETQYF. CDR3 coding DNA: TGTGCCAGCAGCTTAACGGGGTGGGGGTTGGAGACCCAGTACTTC. The chain uses TRBV7-3 and TRBJ2-5; the D call may be TRBD1 or TRBD2 (5 bases each). V was shortened by 0 bases and J by 5 bases, with 13 bases between the two germline ends. Germline values: CDR1 SGHTA, CDR2 FQGTGA. This CDR3 is built from 15 residues.

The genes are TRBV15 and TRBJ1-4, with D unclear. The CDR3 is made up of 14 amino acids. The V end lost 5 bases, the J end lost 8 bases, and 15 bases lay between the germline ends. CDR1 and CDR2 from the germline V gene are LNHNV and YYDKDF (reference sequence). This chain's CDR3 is CATSLARREEKLFF. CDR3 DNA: TGTGCCACCAGCCTGGCCCGAAGAGAGGAAAAACTGTTTTTT.

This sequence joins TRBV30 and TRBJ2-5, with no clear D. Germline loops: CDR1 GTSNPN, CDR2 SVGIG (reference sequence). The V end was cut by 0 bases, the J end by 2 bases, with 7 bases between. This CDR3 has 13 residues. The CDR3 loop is CAWSVPVQETQYF. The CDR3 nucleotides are TGTGCCTGGAGTGTGCCGGTACAAGAGACCCAGTACTTC.

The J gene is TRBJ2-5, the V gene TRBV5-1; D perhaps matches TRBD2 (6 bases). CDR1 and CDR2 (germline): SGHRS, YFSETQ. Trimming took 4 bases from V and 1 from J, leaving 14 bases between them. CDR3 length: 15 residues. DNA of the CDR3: TGCGCCAGCAGCCCCCTTGGGGGGAGCCAAGAGACCCAGTACTTC. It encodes CASSPLGGSQETQYF.

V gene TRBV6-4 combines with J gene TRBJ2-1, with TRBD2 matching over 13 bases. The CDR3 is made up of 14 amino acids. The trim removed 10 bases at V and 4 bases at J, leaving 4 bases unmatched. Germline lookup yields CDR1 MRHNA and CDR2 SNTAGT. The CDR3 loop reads CATGTSGTYNEQFF. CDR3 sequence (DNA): TGTGCCACCGGGACTAGCGGGACATACAATGAGCAGTTCTTC.

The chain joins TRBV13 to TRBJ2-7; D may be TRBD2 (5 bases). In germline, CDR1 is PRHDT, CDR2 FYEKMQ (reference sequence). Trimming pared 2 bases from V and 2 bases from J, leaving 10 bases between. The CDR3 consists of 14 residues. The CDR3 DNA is TGTGCCAGCAGCTTAAGGCGGGTTGCCTACGAGCAGTACTTC. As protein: CASSLRRVAYEQYF.

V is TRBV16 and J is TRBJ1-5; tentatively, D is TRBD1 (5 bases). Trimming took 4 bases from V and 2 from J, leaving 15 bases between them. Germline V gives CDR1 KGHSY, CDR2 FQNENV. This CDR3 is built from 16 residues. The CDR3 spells CASSRKGTRGNQPQHF. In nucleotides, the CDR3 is TGTGCCAGCAGCCGCAAGGGGACCCGGGGCAATCAGCCCCAGCATTTT.

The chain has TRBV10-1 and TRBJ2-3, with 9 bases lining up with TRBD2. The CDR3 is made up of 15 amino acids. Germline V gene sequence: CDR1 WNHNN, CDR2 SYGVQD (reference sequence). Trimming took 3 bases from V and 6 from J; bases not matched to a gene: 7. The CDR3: CASSEGTSSSDTQYF. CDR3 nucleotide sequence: TGCGCCAGCAGTGAAGGGACTAGCAGTTCTGATACGCAGTATTTT.